Presented here are 22 T cell receptor beta chains from one specimen sequenced in a study of regulatory T cells in long-lasting Graves disease. The authors built TCR beta libraries using iRepertoire HTBI primers and Arm-PCR of CDR3 regions. TCRdb called the multiplex PCR reads again in MiXCR, with one record for every CDR3 protein. This sample carries 350,000 to 450,000 distinct CDR3 sequences, over 14% of them seen once, and the ten largest clones take roughly 7.7%. Time point specified: newly diagnosed GD, antithyroid drugs for less than 3 months. Generation of the TCR library employed RNA extracted from PBMCs. The sample was also reused in another study, on T cells in Graves' hyperthyroidism and ophthalmopathy.

The specimen comprised peripheral blood mononuclear cells (PBMCs), sampled at new diagnosis, from a patient treated with antithyroid drugs. These receptors all come from a woman between 35 and 50 years old with Graves disease.

This clonotype was seen only a few times. V is TRBV7-2 and J is TRBJ2-2; 9 positions agree with TRBD2. Germline values: CDR1 SGHTA, CDR2 FQGNSA. Trimming cost V 5 bases and J 5 bases; bases outside gene matches: 9. The CDR3 loop spans 16 amino acids. The CDR3 sequence is CASSTFSGRRTGELFF. The CDR3 DNA reads as TGTGCCAGCAGCACCTTTAGCGGGAGAAGGACCGGGGAGCTGTTTTTT.

There are many counts of this clonotype. This chain uses TRBV6-1 with TRBJ2-1; D unclear. V lost 0 bases and J lost 0, with 9 bases in between. CDR1 and CDR2 (germline): MNHNS, SASEGT. The CDR3 spans 16 residues. Here the CDR3 reads CASSEAVYSSYNEQFF. In DNA, the CDR3 is TGTGCCAGCAGTGAAGCCGTCTATAGCTCCTACAATGAGCAGTTCTTC.

A word on this clonotype: A much larger clonotype is one base distant, so this may be a read error. The CDR3 DNA sequence: TGTGCCAGCAGTCGGACCTACAAGCAGTACTTC. It codes for CASSRTYKQYF. The gene calls are TRBV12-3 or TRBV12-4 and TRBJ2-7; D is ambiguous. The CDR3 sequence is 11 residues long.

This clonotype was recorded many times. This rearrangement joins TRBV11-2 to TRBJ2-2; 7 nucleotides align to TRBD2. The J segment lost 7 bases and the V segment lost 8 bases, leaving 10 bases of the junction unmatched. The CDR3 has 14 amino acids. CDR1 and CDR2 (germline): SGHAT, FQNNGV. CDR3 nucleotide sequence: TGTGCCAGCCTGGCGCGGGAGTATGGCGGGGAGCTGTTTTTT. Translation: CASLAREYGGELFF.

This clonotype was picked up many times. This chain joins TRBV15 and TRBJ2-7; TRBD2 is a possible D gene (5 bases). CDR3 length: 14 amino acids. CDR1 LNHNV and CDR2 YYDKDF come from the germline V gene (reference sequence). V was cut by 0 bases and J by 5 bases, with 11 bases left in between. CDR3 sequence (DNA): TGTGCCACCAGCAGAGATCTCGCTAGCCACGAGCAGTACTTC. Translating gives CATSRDLASHEQYF.

This clonotype has a count of ten or more. The chain carries TRBV12-3 or TRBV12-4 and TRBJ2-1, with D possibly matching TRBD1 (6 bases). Trimming removed 5 bases at V and 6 bases at J, with 14 bases between. CDR3 length: 14 residues. CDR3 nucleotide sequence: TGTGCCAGCAGTAAATGGACAGAACCCAATGAGCAGTTCTTC. Residues: CASSKWTEPNEQFF.

This clonotype was detected many times. The V gene is TRBV12-3 or TRBV12-4, the J gene TRBJ1-5; D gene uncertain. Trimming pared 1 base from V and 3 bases from J, leaving 4 bases between. This CDR3 contains 13 residues. The CDR3 nucleotides read TGTGCCAGCAGTTTAGATCCCAATCAGCCCCAGCATTTT. This encodes CASSLDPNQPQHF.

This clonotype was seen many times. The V call is TRBV28, the J call TRBJ2-5; TRBD2 agrees at 12 bases. This CDR3 has 14 amino acids. Per germline, CDR1 MDHEN and CDR2 SYDVKM. The trim removed 4 bases at V and 10 bases at J, leaving 7 bases unmatched. DNA of the CDR3: TGTGCCAGCAGTTCGACTAGCGGGAGTCGTATCCAGTACTTC. It codes for CASSSTSGSRIQYF. The full variable domain, with the rest looked up from reference TRBV28 and TRBJ2-5, is DVKVTQSSRYLVKRTGEKVFLECVQDMDHENMFWYRQDPGLGLRLIYFSYDVKMKEKGDIPEGYSVSREKKERFSLILESASTNQTSMYLCASSSTSGSRIQYFGPGTRLLVL.

V gene TRBV6-5 combines with J gene TRBJ2-7; 8 nucleotides line up with TRBD2. V lost 3 bases to trimming and J lost 2 bases; unmatched junction nucleotides: 6. The CDR3 runs 15 residues. Per the germline V gene, CDR1 is MNHEY and CDR2 is SVGAGI. The CDR3 sequence: CASSYTSGPTYEQYF. The CDR3 DNA reads TGTGCCAGCAGTTATACTAGCGGACCCACCTACGAGCAGTACTTC.

At least ten counts were recorded for this clonotype. V is TRBV7-2 and J is TRBJ1-2; TRBD1 matches 7 bases. The CDR3 runs to 15 residues. Germline V gene lookup returns CDR1 SGHTA and CDR2 FQGNSA. V shed 5 bases and J 2 bases; nucleotides not matched to a gene: 8. Here the CDR3 reads CASSRDSRENYGYTF. CDR3 sequence (DNA): TGTGCCAGCAGCCGGGACAGCAGGGAAAACTATGGCTACACCTTC. Full variable domain (rest looked up from reference TRBV7-2 and TRBJ1-2): GAGVSQSPSNKVTEKGKDVELRCDPISGHTALYWYRQSLGQGLEFLIYFQGNSAPDKSGLPSDRFSAERTGGSVSTLTIQRTQQEDSAVYLCASSRDSRENYGYTFGSGTRLTVV.

The sample holds many counts of this clonotype. The rearrangement uses TRBV29-1 and TRBJ1-4; 9 nucleotides match TRBD1. The CDR3 contains 13 residues. Germline V CDR1 and CDR2: SQVTM, ANQGSEA. Trimming at V came to 4 bases and at J to 10 bases, leaving 7 bases not matched to a gene. The CDR3 bases are TGCAGCGTTGGGGACAGGGCGGCGGCAAAACTGTTTTTT. Translation: CSVGDRAAAKLFF.

J is TRBJ2-1 and V is TRBV18; D gene ambiguous. Trimming shortened V by 3 bases and J by 0 bases, and 9 bases separated the two germline ends. Per the germline V gene, CDR1 is KGHSH and CDR2 is LQKENI. The CDR3 extends over 15 amino acids. CDR3 sequence (DNA): TGTGCCAGCTCACCTATGGGAAGCTCCTACAATGAGCAGTTCTTC. This sequence encodes CASSPMGSSYNEQFF.

The chain combines TRBV30 with TRBJ2-5; no firm D call. The V gene lost 3 bases and the J gene lost 1 base, with 3 bases spanning the gap. CDR3 size: 11 residues. The germline CDR1 and CDR2 sequences are GTSNPN and SVGIG (reference sequence). This CDR3 reads CAWRGQETQYF. DNA of the CDR3: TGTGCCTGGAGGGGCCAAGAGACCCAGTACTTC.

For this clonotype: A clone one base away is much larger, so this may be a read error. This rearrangement joins TRBV7-9 to TRBJ2-7, with D unresolved. The CDR3 spans 13 residues. Per the germline V gene, CDR1 is SEHNR and CDR2 is FQNEAQ (reference sequence). V lost 1 base and J 7 bases, leaving 11 bases between the germline ends. CDR3 residues: CASSLDPPNEQYF. CDR3 sequence (DNA): TGTGCCAGCAGCTTAGATCCCCCAAATGAGCAGTACTTC.

This clonotype was observed many times. The V call is TRBV3-1, the J call TRBJ2-5; unclear D gene. Germline-derived CDR1 and CDR2 are LGHDT and YNNKEL (reference sequence). The CDR3 contains 12 residues. The V gene lost 1 base and the J gene lost 5 bases, with 5 bases spanning the gap. Here the CDR3 DNA reads TGTGCCAGCAGCCAAGTGCGTGAGACCCAGTACTTC. As protein: CASSQVRETQYF.

This clonotype was seen a few times. One base away lies a much larger clone, so this may be a sequencing read error. V gene TRBV6-5 combines with J gene TRBJ1-1; D call uncertain. This CDR3 comprises 14 residues. Germline V CDR1 and CDR2: MNHEY, SVGAGI. Between the trimmed V and J ends, which lost 2 bases and 0 bases, there was a span of 7 bases. DNA for the CDR3: TGTGCCAGCAGTTACGGCAACCTGAACACTGAAGCTTTCTTT. Translating gives CASSYGNLNTEAFF.

This clonotype was picked up many times. The J gene is TRBJ2-5, the V gene TRBV30; D is undetermined. With 3 bases removed from V and 5 bases from J, the gap between germline ends came to 13 bases. CDR1 is GTSNPN, CDR2 SVGIG, per germline (reference sequence). CDR3 length: 13 residues. The CDR3 loop reads CAWSKNGWETQYF. As DNA, the CDR3 is TGTGCCTGGAGCAAAAACGGATGGGAGACCCAGTACTTC.

This clonotype was seen more than once but under ten times. The chain employs TRBV5-1 and TRBJ2-2; D is ambiguous. Germline V lookup: CDR1 SGHRS, CDR2 YFSETQ. The CDR3 covers 13 residues. V lost 5 bases and J 2 bases, leaving 7 bases between the germline ends. CDR3 amino acids: CASRDSNTGELFF. The CDR3 DNA is TGCGCCAGCAGAGATAGCAACACCGGGGAGCTGTTTTTT. Variable domain in full (rest from reference TRBV5-1 and TRBJ2-2): KAGVTQTPRYLIKTRGQQVTLSCSPISGHRSVSWYQQTPGQGLQFLFEYFSETQRNKGNFPGRFSGRQFSNSRSEMNVSTLELGDSALYLCASRDSNTGELFFGEGSRLTVL.

The chain couples TRBV12-3 or TRBV12-4 to TRBJ2-3, with D maybe TRBD1 (5 bases). Deletions cut 6 bases from V and 4 bases from J, with 17 bases between. The CDR3 has 15 amino acids. This CDR3 reads CASSRANSYPDTQYF. In DNA form, the CDR3 reads TGTGCCAGCAGCAGGGCCAATAGCTATCCAGATACGCAGTATTTT.

This chain joins TRBV25-1 and TRBJ2-2, with TRBD1 matching 9 bases. The CDR3 length is 14 residues. Germline V gives CDR1 MGHDK, CDR2 SYGVNS. Trimming took 7 bases from V and 3 from J; bases not matched to a gene: 3. In DNA, the CDR3 is TGTGCCAGCACCGGGACAGGGTACACCGGGGAGCTGTTTTTT. Encoded protein: CASTGTGYTGELFF.

This clonotype was observed a few times. V usage is TRBV12-3 or TRBV12-4 and J usage is TRBJ2-7; D is possibly TRBD1 or TRBD2 (5 bases each). Trimming stripped 3 bases from V and 9 bases from J, with 12 bases between. The CDR3 contains 12 residues. CDR3 amino acids: CASSFEGGGQYF. The CDR3 bases are TGTGCCAGCAGTTTTGAGGGTGGGGGGCAGTACTTC.

The chain couples TRBV5-1 to TRBJ2-5; D is possibly TRBD1 or TRBD2 (5 bases each). Deletions cut 2 bases from V and 2 bases from J, with 13 bases between. This CDR3 contains 15 residues. Germline CDR1 is SGHRS and CDR2 is YFSETQ. The DNA of the CDR3 is TGCGCCAGCAGCTTCGGGGATGGGGGTCAAGAGACCCAGTACTTC. Its translation: CASSFGDGGQETQYF.